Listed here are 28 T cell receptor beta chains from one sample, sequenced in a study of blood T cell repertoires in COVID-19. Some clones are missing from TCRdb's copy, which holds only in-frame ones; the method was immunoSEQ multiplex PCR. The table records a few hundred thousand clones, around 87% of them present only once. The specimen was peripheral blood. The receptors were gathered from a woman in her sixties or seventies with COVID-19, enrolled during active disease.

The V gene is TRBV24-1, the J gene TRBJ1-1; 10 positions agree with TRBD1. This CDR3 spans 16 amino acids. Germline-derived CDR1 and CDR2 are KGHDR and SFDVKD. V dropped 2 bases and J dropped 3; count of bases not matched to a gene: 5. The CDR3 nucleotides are TGTGCCACCAGTGATTCAAGACAGGGGGCCGACACTGAAGCTTTCTTT. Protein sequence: CATSDSRQGADTEAFF.

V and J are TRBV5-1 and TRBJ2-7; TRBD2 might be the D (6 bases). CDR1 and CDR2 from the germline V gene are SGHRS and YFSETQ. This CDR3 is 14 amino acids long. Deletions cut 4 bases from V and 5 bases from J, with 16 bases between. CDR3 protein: CASSLGGIENEQYF. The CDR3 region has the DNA TGCGCCAGCAGCCTTGGCGGGATTGAGAACGAGCAGTACTTC. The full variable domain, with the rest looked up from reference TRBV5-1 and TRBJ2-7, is KAGVTQTPRYLIKTRGQQVTLSCSPISGHRSVSWYQQTPGQGLQFLFEYFSETQRNKGNFPGRFSGRQFSNSRSEMNVSTLELGDSALYLCASSLGGIENEQYFGPGTRLTVT.

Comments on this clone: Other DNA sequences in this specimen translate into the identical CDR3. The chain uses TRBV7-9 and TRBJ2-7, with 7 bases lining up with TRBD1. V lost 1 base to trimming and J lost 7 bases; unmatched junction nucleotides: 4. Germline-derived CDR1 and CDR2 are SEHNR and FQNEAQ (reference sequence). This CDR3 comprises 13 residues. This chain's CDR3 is CASSLEGAGEQYF. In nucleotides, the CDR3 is TGTGCCAGCAGCTTAGAGGGGGCGGGTGAGCAGTACTTC.

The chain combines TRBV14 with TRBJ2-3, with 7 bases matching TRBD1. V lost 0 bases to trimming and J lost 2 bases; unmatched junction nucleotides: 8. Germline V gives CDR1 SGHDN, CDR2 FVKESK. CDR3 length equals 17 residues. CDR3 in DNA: TGTGCCAGCAGCCAAGAATTCCGGGACAGCCACACAGATACGCAGTATTTT. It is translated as CASSQEFRDSHTDTQYF.

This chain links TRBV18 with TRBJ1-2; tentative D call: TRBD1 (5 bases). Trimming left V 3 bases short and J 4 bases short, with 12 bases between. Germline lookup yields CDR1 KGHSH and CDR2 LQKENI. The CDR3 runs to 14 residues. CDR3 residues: CASSPGRVIYGYTF. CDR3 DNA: TGTGCCAGCTCACCGGGCAGGGTAATCTATGGCTACACCTTC.

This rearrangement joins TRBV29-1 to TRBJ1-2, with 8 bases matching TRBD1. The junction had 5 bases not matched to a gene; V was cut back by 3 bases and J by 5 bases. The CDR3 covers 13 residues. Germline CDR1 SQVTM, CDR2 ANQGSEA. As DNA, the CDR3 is TGCAGCGTTGATCGGACAGGGTTATATGGCTACACCTTC. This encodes CSVDRTGLYGYTF.

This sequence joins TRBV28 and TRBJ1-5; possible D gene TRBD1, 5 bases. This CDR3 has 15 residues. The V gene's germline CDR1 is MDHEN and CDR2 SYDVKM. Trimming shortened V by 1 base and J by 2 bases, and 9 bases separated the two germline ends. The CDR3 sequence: CASSLLGLGNQPQHF. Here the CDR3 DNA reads TGTGCCAGCAGTTTATTGGGGCTGGGCAATCAGCCCCAGCATTTT.

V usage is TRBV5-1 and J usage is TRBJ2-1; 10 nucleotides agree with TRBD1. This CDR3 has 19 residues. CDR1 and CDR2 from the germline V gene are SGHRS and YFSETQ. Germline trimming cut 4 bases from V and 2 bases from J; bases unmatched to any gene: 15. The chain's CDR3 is CASSVRQGAMTSAYNEQFF. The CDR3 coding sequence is TGCGCCAGCAGCGTTAGACAGGGGGCTATGACTAGCGCCTACAATGAGCAGTTCTTC.

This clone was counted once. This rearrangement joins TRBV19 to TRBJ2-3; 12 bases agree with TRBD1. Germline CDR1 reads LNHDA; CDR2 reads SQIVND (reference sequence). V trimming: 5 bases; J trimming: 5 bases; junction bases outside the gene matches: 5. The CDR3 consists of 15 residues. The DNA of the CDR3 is TGTGCCAGTAGTCGGGGACAGGGGGCTGGAGATACGCAGTATTTT. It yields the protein CASSRGQGAGDTQYF.

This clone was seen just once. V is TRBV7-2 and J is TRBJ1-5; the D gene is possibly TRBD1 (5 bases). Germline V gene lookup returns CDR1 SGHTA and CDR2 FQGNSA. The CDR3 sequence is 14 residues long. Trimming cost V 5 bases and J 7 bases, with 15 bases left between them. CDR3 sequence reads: CASSRPLGEQPQHF. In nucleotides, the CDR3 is TGTGCCAGCAGCCGCCCCTTAGGGGAACAGCCCCAGCATTTT.

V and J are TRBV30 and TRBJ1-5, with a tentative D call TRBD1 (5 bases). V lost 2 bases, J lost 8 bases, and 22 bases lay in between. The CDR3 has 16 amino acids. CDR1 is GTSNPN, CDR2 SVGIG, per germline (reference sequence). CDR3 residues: CAWSPPGRSGVKPQHF. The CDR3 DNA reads TGTGCCTGGAGTCCCCCGGGACGCTCGGGGGTTAAGCCCCAGCATTTT.

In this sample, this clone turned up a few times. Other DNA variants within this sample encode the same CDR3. DNA for the CDR3: TGTGCCAGTAGTATAGGAGGGACAGCGAACACCGGGGAGCTGTTTTTT. It encodes CASSIGGTANTGELFF. The chain couples TRBV19 to TRBJ2-2, with 7 bases that match TRBD1. CDR1 LNHDA and CDR2 SQIVND come from the germline V gene (reference sequence). V shed 1 base, J shed 0 bases, and the junction held 2 bases outside the gene matches. The CDR3 is 16 amino acids.

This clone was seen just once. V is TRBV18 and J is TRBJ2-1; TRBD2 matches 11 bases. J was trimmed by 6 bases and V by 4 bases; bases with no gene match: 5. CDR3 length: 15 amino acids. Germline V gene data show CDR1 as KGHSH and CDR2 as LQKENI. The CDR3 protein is CASSLLAGEVNEQFF. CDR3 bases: TGTGCCAGCTCACTACTAGCGGGAGAGGTCAATGAGCAGTTCTTC.

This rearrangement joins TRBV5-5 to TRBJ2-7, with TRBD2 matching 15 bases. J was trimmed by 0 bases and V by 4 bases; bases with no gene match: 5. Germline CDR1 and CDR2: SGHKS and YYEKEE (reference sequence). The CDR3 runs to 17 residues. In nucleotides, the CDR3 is TGTGCCAGCAGCCCCGGGACTAGCGGGAGGAGCTCCTACGAGCAGTACTTC. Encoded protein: CASSPGTSGRSSYEQYF. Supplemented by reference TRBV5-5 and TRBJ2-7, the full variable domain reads DAGVTQSPTHLIKTRGQQVTLRCSPISGHKSVSWYQQVLGQGPQFIFQYYEKEERGRGNFPDRFSARQFPNYSSELNVNALLLGDSALYLCASSPGTSGRSSYEQYFGPGTRLTVT.

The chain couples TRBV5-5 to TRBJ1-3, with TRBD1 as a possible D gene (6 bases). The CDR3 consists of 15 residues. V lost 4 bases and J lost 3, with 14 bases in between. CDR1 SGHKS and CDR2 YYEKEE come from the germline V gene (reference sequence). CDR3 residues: CASSTLQGGGNTIYF. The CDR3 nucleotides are TGTGCCAGCAGCACATTACAGGGTGGTGGAAACACCATATATTTT.

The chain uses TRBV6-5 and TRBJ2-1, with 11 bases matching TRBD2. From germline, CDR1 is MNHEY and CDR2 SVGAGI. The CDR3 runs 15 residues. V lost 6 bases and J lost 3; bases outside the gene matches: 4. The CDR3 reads CASRKGLADYNEQFF. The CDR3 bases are TGTGCCAGCAGGAAGGGACTAGCGGACTACAATGAGCAGTTCTTC.

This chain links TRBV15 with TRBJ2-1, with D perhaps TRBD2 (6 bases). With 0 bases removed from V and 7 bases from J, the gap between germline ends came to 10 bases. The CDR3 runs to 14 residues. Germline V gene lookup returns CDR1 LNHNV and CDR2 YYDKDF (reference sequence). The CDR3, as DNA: TGTGCCACCAGCAGAGATATCAGCGGGAATGAGCAGTTCTTC. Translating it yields CATSRDISGNEQFF. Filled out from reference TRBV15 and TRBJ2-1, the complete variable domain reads DAMVIQNPRYQVTQFGKPVTLSCSQTLNHNVMYWYQQKSSQAPKLLFHYYDKDFNNEADTPDNFQSRRPNTSFCFLDIRSPGLGDTAMYLCATSRDISGNEQFFGPGTRLTVL.

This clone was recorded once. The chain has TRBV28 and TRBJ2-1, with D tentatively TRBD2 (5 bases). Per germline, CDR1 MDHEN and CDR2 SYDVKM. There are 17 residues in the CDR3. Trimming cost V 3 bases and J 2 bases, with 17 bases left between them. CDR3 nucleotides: TGTGCCAGCAGTTTCTCCCAGGAGGATTTAGCCTACAATGAGCAGTTCTTC. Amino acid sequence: CASSFSQEDLAYNEQFF.

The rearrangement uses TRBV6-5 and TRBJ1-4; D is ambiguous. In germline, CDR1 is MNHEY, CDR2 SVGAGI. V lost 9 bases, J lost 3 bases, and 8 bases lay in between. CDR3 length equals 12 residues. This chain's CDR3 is CARPYSNEKLFF. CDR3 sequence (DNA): TGTGCCAGACCTTACTCTAATGAAAAACTGTTTTTT.

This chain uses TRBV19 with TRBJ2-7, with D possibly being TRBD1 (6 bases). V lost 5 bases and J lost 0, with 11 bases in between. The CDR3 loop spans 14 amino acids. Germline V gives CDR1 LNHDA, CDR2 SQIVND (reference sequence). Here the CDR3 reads CASSQQGISYEQYF. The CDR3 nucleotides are TGTGCCAGTAGTCAACAGGGAATCTCCTACGAGCAGTACTTC.

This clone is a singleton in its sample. CDR3 DNA sequence: TGTGCCAGCAGCACCAGCAGGAGCGGGGGGTCCTCTAGCACAGATACGCAGTATTTT. Translation: CASSTSRSGGSSSTDTQYF. The chain is built from TRBV7-9 and TRBJ2-3; 9 nucleotides agree with TRBD2. With 5 bases clipped from V and 0 bases from J, the junction kept 15 bases outside the gene matches. There are 19 residues in the CDR3. CDR1 and CDR2 (germline): SEHNR, FQNEAQ (reference sequence).

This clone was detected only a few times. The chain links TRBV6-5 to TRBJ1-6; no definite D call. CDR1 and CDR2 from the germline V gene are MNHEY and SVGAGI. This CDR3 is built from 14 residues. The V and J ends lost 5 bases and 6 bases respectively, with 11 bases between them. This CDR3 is CASSPGNTNSPLHF. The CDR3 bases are TGTGCCAGCAGTCCGGGGAACACTAATTCACCCCTCCACTTT.

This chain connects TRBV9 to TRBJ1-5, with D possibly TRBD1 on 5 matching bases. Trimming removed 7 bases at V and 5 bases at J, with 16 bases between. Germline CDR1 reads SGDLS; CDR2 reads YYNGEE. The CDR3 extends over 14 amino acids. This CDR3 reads CASSGGGSDQPQHF. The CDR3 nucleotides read TGTGCCAGCTCGGGTGGGGGGTCGGATCAGCCCCAGCATTTT.

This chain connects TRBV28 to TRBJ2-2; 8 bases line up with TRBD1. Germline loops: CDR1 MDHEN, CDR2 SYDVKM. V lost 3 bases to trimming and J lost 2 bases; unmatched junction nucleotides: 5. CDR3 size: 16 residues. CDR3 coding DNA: TGTGCCAGCAGTTTCTTAGGACAGGGCAACACCGGGGAGCTGTTTTTT. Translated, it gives CASSFLGQGNTGELFF.

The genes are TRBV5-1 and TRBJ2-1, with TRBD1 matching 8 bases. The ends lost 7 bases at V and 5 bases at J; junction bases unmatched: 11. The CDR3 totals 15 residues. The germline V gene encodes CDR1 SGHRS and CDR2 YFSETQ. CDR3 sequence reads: CASGTGQGANNEQFF. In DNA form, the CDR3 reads TGCGCCAGCGGCACGGGTCAGGGGGCTAACAATGAGCAGTTCTTC.

The CDR3 bases are TGTGCCAGCAGCCTGGGCGGGACTAGCGGGAGGGATGAGCAGTTCTTC. This sequence encodes CASSLGGTSGRDEQFF. The chain has TRBV7-8 and TRBJ2-1; 16 bases are a match to TRBD2. This CDR3 region has 16 residues. Germline CDR1 SGHVS, CDR2 FQNEAQ. Trimming removed 5 bases from V and 8 bases from J; junction bases left unmatched: 6.

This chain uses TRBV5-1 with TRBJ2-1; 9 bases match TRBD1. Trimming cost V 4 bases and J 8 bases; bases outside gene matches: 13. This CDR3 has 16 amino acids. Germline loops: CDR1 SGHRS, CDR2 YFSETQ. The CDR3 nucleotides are TGCGCCAGCAGCGGGTTGCGGGACAGGGTCAACGATGAGCAGTTCTTC. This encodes CASSGLRDRVNDEQFF.

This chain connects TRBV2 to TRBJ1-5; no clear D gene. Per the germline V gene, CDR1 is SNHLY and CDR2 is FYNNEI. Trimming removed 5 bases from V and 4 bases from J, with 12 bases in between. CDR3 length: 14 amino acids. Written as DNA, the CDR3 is TGTGCCAGCAGTTTCGGGTCGTCAAATCAGCCCCAGCATTTT. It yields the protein CASSFGSSNQPQHF.